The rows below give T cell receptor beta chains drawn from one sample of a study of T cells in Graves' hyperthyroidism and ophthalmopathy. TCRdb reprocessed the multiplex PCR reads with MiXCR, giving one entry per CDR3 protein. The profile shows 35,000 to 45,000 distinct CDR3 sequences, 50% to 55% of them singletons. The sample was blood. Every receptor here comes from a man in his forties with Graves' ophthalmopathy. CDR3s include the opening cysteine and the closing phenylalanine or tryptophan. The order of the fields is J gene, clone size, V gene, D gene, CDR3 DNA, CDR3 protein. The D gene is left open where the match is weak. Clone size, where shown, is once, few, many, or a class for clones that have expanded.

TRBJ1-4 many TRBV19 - TGTGCCAGTAGTATGGAGTTAACTAATGAAAAACTGTTTTTT CASSMELTNEKLFF
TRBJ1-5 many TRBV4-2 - TGTGCCAGCAGCCAATTAGCAGGGAGTAGCAATCAGCCCCAGCATTTT CASSQLAGSSNQPQHF
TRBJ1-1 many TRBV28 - TGTGCCAGTAGGGGGACTAGGGGCACTGAAGCTTTCTTT CASRGTRGTEAFF
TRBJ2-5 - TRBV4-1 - TGCGCCAGCAGCCAAGACCTACATGGTCGACAGCCCCAGTACTTC CASSQDLHGRQPQYF
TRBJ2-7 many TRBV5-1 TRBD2 TGCGCCAGCAGCACCCAGGGAGGGGCAAACTACGAGCAGTACTTC CASSTQGGANYEQYF
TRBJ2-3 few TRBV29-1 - TGCAGCGTTGAAGATACCGGATCCGGGGGTGCAGATACGCAGTATTTT CSVEDTGSGGADTQYF
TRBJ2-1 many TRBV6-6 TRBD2 TGTGCCAGCAGACCCGGGGGACTAGCAGTTCAAGGCTACAATGAGCAGTTCTTC CASRPGGLAVQGYNEQFF
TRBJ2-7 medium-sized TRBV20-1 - TGCAGTGCTAGAGATCACAGGACCTACGAGCAGTACTTC CSARDHRTYEQYF
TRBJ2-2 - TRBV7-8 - TGTGCCAGCAGCTTATTTCAGGGCCCCACCGGGGAGCTGTTTTTT CASSLFQGPTGELFF
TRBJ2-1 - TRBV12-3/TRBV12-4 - TGTGCCAGCAGCAGCGACATAAATGAGCAGTTCTTC CASSSDINEQFF
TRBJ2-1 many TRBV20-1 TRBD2 TGCAGTGCTAGTGGGGGACTAGCGGGAGTCAGGGATGAGCAGTTCTTC CSASGGLAGVRDEQFF
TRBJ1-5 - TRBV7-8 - TGTGCCAGCAGCTTAGCGAGGTCGGGGGCACCATACGAGCATTTT CASSLARSGAPYEHF
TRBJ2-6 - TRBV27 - TGTGCCAGCAGTTCCACCAACGTCCTGACTTTC CASSSTNVLTF
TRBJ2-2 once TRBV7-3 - TGTGCCAGCAGCTTAGCGGGGCGGAACACCGGGGAGCTGTTTTTT CASSLAGRNTGELFF
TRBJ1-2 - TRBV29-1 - TGCAGCGTTGAAGGGGGTTTCACCTTC CSVEGGFTF
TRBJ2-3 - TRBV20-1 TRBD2 TGCAGTGCTAGAGATCTCAGCGGGAGTAGCAATGAGCAGTATTTT CSARDLSGSSNEQYF
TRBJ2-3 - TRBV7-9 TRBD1 TGTGCCAGCAGCTCCACGGACAGGGGATTTTACAATGAGCAGTATTTT CASSSTDRGFYNEQYF
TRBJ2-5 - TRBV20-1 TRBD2 TGCAGTGCTTTTAGCGGGGGTAGTCAAGAGACCCAGTACTTC CSAFSGGSQETQYF
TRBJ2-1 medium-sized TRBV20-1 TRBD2 TGCAGTGCTGGGGGACTAGCGGACAATGAGCAGTTCTTC CSAGGLADNEQFF
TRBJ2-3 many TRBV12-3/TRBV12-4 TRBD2 TGTGCCAGCAGAACTAGCGGGAGTAAAGGAGATACGCAGTATTTT CASRTSGSKGDTQYF
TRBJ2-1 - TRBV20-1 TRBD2 TGCAGTGCTAGGGGGGGAGGGAGGTTCTTC CSARGGGRFF
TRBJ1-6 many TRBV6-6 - TGTGCCAGCAGCTCTCGGCAGGCTGAAAATTCACCCCTCCACTTT CASSSRQAENSPLHF
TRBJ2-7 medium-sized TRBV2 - TGTGCCAGCAAGGAGACAGCCTCCTACGAGCAGTACTTC CASKETASYEQYF
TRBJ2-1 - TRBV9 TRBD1 TGTGCCAGCGGACAGGGGCAGGACACTGAGCAGTTCTTC CASGQGQDTEQFF
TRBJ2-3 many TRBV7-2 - TGTGCCAGCAGCACACCGACAAGGGGGGTTAGTGGCACAGATACGCAGTATTTT CASSTPTRGVSGTDTQYF
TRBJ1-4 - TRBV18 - TGTGCCAGCTCACCAGCGGCAGGGTTTGCAACTAATGAAAAACTGTTTTTT CASSPAAGFATNEKLFF
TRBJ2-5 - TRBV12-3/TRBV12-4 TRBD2 TGTGCCAGCAGTTCGACTAGCGGGGGAGAGACCCAGTACTTC CASSSTSGGETQYF
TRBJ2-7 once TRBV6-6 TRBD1 TGTGCCAGCAGTTACCCGGGACAGGGTTACGAGCAGTACTTC CASSYPGQGYEQYF
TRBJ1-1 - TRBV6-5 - TGTGCCATTGGTCCCCAATTGAGTGGGACTGAAGCTTTCTTT CAIGPQLSGTEAFF
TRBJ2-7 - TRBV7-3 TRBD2 TGTGCCAGCAGCTTTAGCGGGGCGGGACGTCACGAGCAGTACTTC CASSFSGAGRHEQYF
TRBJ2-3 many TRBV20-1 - TGCAGTGCTAGTCCCAACACAGATACGCAGTATTTT CSASPNTDTQYF
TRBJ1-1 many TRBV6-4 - TGTGCCAGCAGTGACTCCGAGAACACTGAAGCTTTCTTT CASSDSENTEAFF
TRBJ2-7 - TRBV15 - TGTGCCACCAGCAGCTCGGGCAGCCGGTTACACGAGCAGTACTTC CATSSSGSRLHEQYF
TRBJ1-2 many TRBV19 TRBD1 TGTGCCAGTAGTCCGGGGACAGAACCCTATGGCTACACCTTC CASSPGTEPYGYTF
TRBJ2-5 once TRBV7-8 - TGTGCCAGCAGCTCCGGGACACAAGAGACCCAGTACTTC CASSSGTQETQYF
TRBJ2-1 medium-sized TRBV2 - TGTGCCAGCAGTGAGGGGGTGGGGGGGCGCCTTAGTGAGCAGTTCTTC CASSEGVGGRLSEQFF
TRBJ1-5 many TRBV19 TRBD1 TGTGCCAGTAGAGGGACAGGACGGCGCAATCAGCCCCAGCATTTT CASRGTGRRNQPQHF
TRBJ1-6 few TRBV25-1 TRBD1 TGTGCCAGCAGTAACAGGGGAGGATCACCCCTCCACTTT CASSNRGGSPLHF
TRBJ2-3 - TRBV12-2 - TGCCCCTGGGTAACGGGAGTGGTTACAGATACGCAGTATTTT CPWVTGVVTDTQYF
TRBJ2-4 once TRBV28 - TGTGCCAGCAGTTTATCAAGGGGAGGTGAAAACATTCAGTACTTC CASSLSRGGENIQYF
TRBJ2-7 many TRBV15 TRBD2 TGTGCCACCAGCAGAGTCCGCGGGGGTCTGGGGTACGAGCAGTACTTC CATSRVRGGLGYEQYF
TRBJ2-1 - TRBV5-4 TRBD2 TGTGCCAGCAGCTTGGAGGAAGGGAGGGCCAATGAGCAGTTCTTC CASSLEEGRANEQFF
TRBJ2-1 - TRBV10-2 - TGCGCCAGCAGGGACCTACTCTACAATGAGCAGTTCTTC CASRDLLYNEQFF
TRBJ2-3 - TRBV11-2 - TGTGCCAGCAGCTTGACGGGAACGACAGATACGCAGTATTTT CASSLTGTTDTQYF
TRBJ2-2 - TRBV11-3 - TGTGCCGCATCAAGCGGGTCGCCGAACACCGGGGAGCTGTTTTTT CAASSGSPNTGELFF
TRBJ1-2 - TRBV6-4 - TGTGCCAGCAGTTCTCACGGGGGGGAGGACGGCTACACCTTC CASSSHGGEDGYTF
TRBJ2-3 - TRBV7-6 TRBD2 TGTGCCAGCAGCCCGGGACTAGCGGGGCGAAATACGCAGTATTTT CASSPGLAGRNTQYF
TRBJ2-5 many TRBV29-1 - TGCAGCGTGGATGAGGGGGGATACCAAGAGACCCAGTACTTC CSVDEGGYQETQYF
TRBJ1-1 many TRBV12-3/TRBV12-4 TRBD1 TGTGCCAGCAGTTCGGGACAGGGCCCCACTGGGGCTTTCTTT CASSSGQGPTGAFF
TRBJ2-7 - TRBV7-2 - TGTGCCAGCAGCTTAGTGGCTAGATTCGGCCGCGAGCAGTACTTC CASSLVARFGREQYF
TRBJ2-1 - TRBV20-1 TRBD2 TGCAGTGCTAGTGGGGGGGGGTACACTGAGCAGTTCTTC CSASGGGYTEQFF
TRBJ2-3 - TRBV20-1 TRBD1 TGCAGTGCTCTTCCGGGACAGGGCACAGATACGCAGTATTTT CSALPGQGTDTQYF
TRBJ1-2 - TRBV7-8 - TGTGCCAGCAGCTTCCAGGACAGTACTCATAGCTACACCTTC CASSFQDSTHSYTF
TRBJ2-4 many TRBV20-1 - TGCAGTGCTAAATCCAGGGGCGGGGTAAACATTCAGTACTTC CSAKSRGGVNIQYF
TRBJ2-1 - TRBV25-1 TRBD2 TGTGCGAGCTTAGCGGGGGCTACATACAATGAGCAGTTCTTC CASLAGATYNEQFF
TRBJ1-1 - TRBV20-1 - TGCAGTGCCAGCGGCCTGCGTATGAACACTGAAGCTTTCTTT CSASGLRMNTEAFF
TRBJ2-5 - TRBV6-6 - TGTGCCAGCCGTTACGGTTCCATACAACAGACCCAGTGCTTC CASRYGSIQQTQCF
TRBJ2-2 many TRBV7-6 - TGTGCCAGCAGCTTAAATTCCGGGGTCAACACCGGGGAGCTGTTTTTT CASSLNSGVNTGELFF